This record looks at one T cell receptor beta chain sequence and its context. These data are taken from a study of blood T cell repertoires in COVID-19. On the study more broadly: The United States, Italy and Spain supplied acute and convalescent COVID-19 samples. T cells, B-cell-depleted T cells, or PBMCs supplied cDNA or gDNA.

In the source study's methods: Amplification of reference gene primers provided the estimated nucleated cell counts. Assay used: immunoSEQ multiplex PCR; TCRdb lists only in-frame clones, some missing. Clone size and V and J calls were adopted from that table, with D and trimming inferred from the DNA. The repertoire holds some 150,000 clones, with 87% as singletons. This TCR derives from a woman in her forties or fifties with acute or convalescent COVID-19. The material sequenced was peripheral blood.

CDR3 residues: CASSVTGDSGYNEQFF. As DNA, the CDR3 is TGTGCCAGCAGCGTTACAGGGGACTCGGGCTACAATGAGCAGTTCTTC. The J gene is TRBJ2-1, the V gene TRBV5-8; D perhaps matches TRBD1 (7 bases). CDR3 length equals 16 residues. V was cut by 4 bases and J by 3 bases, with 17 bases left in between. Germline V gives CDR1 SGHTS, CDR2 YDEGEE. The full variable domain, rest sourced from reference TRBV5-8 and TRBJ2-1, is EAGVTQSPTHLIKTRGQQATLRCSPISGHTSVYWYQQALGLGLQFLLWYDEGEERNRGNFPPRFSGRQFPNYSSELNVNALELEDSALYLCASSVTGDSGYNEQFFGPGTRLTVL.